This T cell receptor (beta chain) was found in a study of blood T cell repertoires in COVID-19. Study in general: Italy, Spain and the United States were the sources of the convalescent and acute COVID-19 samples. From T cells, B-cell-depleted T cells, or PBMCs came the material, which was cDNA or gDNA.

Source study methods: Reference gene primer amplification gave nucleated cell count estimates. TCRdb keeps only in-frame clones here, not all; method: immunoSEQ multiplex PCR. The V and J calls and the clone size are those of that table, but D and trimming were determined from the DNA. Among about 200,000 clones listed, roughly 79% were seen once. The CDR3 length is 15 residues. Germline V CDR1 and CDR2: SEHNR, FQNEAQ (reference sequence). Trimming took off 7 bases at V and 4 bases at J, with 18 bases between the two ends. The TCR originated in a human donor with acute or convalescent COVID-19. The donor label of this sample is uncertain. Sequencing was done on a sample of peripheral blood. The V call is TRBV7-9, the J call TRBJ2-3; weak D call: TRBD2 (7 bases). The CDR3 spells CASNPGAGAPDTQYF. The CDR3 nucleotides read TGTGCCAGCAACCCGGGGGCGGGAGCGCCAGATACGCAGTATTTT.